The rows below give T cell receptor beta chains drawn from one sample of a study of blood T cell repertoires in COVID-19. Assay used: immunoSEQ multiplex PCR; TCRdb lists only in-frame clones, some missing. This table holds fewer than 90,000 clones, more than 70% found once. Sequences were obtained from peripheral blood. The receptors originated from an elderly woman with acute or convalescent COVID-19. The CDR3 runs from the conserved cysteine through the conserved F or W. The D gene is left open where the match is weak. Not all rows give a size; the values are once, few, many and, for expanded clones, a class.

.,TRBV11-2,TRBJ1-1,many,TGTGCCAGCAGCCCTGTCGGGACTGAAGCTTTCTTT,CASSPVGTEAFF
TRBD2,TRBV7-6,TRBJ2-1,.,TGTGCCAGCAGCTTAGCGCCCCTAGCGGGGGGTCCCGATGAGCAGTTCTTC,CASSLAPLAGGPDEQFF
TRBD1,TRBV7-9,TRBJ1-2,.,TGTGCCAGCAGCGGGGACAGGCTAGCTAACTATGGCTACACCTTC,CASSGDRLANYGYTF
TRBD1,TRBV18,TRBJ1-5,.,TGTGCCAGCTCAGAGGGACAGGGGGCTAGGAATCAGCCCCAGCATTTT,CASSEGQGARNQPQHF
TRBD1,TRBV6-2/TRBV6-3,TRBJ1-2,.,TGTGCCAGCAGTTTTCAGGGGGCTCTGCCTGGCTACACCTTC,CASSFQGALPGYTF
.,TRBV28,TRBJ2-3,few,TGTGCCAGCAATACCCGGGACACCCTCACAGATACGCAGTATTTT,CASNTRDTLTDTQYF
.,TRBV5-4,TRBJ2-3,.,TGTGCCAGCAGCCGGGTTGGGGCTAGCACAGATACGCAGTATTTT,CASSRVGASTDTQYF
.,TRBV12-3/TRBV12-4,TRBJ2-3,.,TGTGCCAGCACCCTCCTAGGAGATACGCAGTATTTT,CASTLLGDTQYF
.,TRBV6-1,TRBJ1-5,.,TGTGCCAGCAGTGAAGGTCACAGGGTATCGGGCAATCAGCCCCAGCATTTT,CASSEGHRVSGNQPQHF
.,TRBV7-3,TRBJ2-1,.,TGTGCCAGCAGCCCAGGGCCCGGACGTGAGCAGTTCTTC,CASSPGPGREQFF
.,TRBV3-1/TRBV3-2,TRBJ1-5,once,TGTGCCAGCAGCCAAGATCTTAATCAGCCCCAGCATTTT,CASSQDLNQPQHF
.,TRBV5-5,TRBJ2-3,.,TGTGCCAGCAGCTCAGGATATTTAGCAGATACGCAGTATTTT,CASSSGYLADTQYF
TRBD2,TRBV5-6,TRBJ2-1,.,TGTGCCAGCAGCTTGAGCGGGACTAACGACTACAATGAGCAGTTCTTC,CASSLSGTNDYNEQFF
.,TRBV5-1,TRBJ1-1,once,TGCGCCAGCAGCTTGGTTAGAGGGAACACTGAAGCTTTCTTT,CASSLVRGNTEAFF
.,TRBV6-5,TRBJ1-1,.,TGTGCCAGCAGACCCGGACAGCCGAACACTGAAGCTTTCTTT,CASRPGQPNTEAFF
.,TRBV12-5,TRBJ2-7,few,TGTGCTAGTGGTACGGACTACCAGGCCCACGAGCAGTACTTC,CASGTDYQAHEQYF
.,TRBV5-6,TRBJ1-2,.,TGTGCCAGCAGCCCGGACTTCGGTGGCTACACCTTC,CASSPDFGGYTF
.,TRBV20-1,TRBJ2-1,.,TGCAGTGGCAGGCTACGTAATGAGCAGTTCTTC,CSGRLRNEQFF
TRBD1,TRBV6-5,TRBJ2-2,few,TGTGCCAGCTCACGACGGACAGGGGGCTCCGGGGAGCTGTTTTTT,CASSRRTGGSGELFF
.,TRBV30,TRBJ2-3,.,TGTGCCTGGAGAGCCACGGGAGATACGCAGTATTTT,CAWRATGDTQYF
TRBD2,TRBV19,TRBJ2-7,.,TGTGCCAGTAGTATATTCCCTAGCGGGGCCTACGAGCAGTACTTC,CASSIFPSGAYEQYF
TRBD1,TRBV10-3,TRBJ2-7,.,TGTGCCATCAGTGATGGGGACAGGGCCTACGAGCAGTACTTC,CAISDGDRAYEQYF
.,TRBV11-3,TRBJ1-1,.,TGTGCCAGCAGCTCATCATACGGAGGGAGCACTGAAGCTTTCTTT,CASSSSYGGSTEAFF
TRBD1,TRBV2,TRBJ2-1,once,TGTGCCAGCATAAGGGACAGGGGAGGCATCGATGAGCAGTTCTTC,CASIRDRGGIDEQFF
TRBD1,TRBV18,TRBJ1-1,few,TGTGCCAGCTCAGCGGACAGGAGGGAGGCTTTCTTT,CASSADRREAFF
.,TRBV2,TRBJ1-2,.,TGTGCCAGCAGTGATCCTCAGGGAATCCGGGATGGCTACACCTTC,CASSDPQGIRDGYTF
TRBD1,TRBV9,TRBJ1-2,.,TGTGCCAGCAGCGCCTACAGGGGAGTGACGGAGGGATATGGCTACACCTTC,CASSAYRGVTEGYGYTF
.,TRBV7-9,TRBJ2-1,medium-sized,TGTGCCAGCAGCATCGAGGGGACTGGCAGTTACAATGAGCAGTTCTTC,CASSIEGTGSYNEQFF
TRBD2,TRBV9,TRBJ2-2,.,TGTGCCAGCAGCGTTGTGGCGGGGGGGCCGTCATCCGGGGAGCTGTTTTTT,CASSVVAGGPSSGELFF
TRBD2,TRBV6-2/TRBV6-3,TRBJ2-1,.,TGTGCCAGCAGTTACTCACTAGCGGGGGATCGTGTGCCCTACAATGAGCAGTTCTTC,CASSYSLAGDRVPYNEQFF
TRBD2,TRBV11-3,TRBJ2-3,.,TGTGCCAGCAGCACTGGACTAGCGGGGGGGGATACGCAGTATTTT,CASSTGLAGGDTQYF
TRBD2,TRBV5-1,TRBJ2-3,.,TGCGCCAGCAGCTTGGGACTAGCGGGGGATACGCAGTATTTT,CASSLGLAGDTQYF
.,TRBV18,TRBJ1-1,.,TGTGCCAGCTCCCTTACAGGATCCACTGAAGCTTTCTTT,CASSLTGSTEAFF
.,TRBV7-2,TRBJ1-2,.,TGTGCCAGCAGCTACGCGAGGGGGAGCTATGGCTACACCTTC,CASSYARGSYGYTF
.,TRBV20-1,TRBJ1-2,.,TGCAGTGCTAGAGGGCCCTATGGCTACACCTTC,CSARGPYGYTF
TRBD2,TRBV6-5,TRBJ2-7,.,TGTGCCAGCAGCATGGGGACTAGTCTAAACGAGCAGTACTTC,CASSMGTSLNEQYF
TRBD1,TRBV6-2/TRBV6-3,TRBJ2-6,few,TGTGCCAGCAGTTACTCAGACAGGGGGCGTGGGGCCAACGTCCTGACTTTC,CASSYSDRGRGANVLTF